This T cell receptor (beta chain) was identified during a study of blood T cell repertoires in COVID-19. Germline CDR1 and CDR2: LGHDT and YNNKEL (reference sequence). This CDR3 region has 13 residues. V was cut by 1 base and J by 5 bases, with 9 bases left in between. Original processing methods: Amplifying reference gene primers gave estimates of nucleated cell counts. This table comes from immunoSEQ multiplex PCR, and its TCRdb copy is limited to in-frame clones, with some not included. V and J calls and clone size follow that table, whereas D and trimming were derived from the DNA. This table has over 100,000 clones, 65% to 85% appearing once.

The chain is built from TRBV3-1 (or the pseudogene TRBV3-2) and TRBJ2-7, with D maybe TRBD1 (6 bases). The clonotype comes from a woman in her thirties who had recovered from COVID-19. Sequenced material: PBMCs or T cells enriched from blood (not recorded which). The CDR3 DNA reads TGTGCCAGCAGCCAAGTCAGGGGTAACGAGCAGTACTTC. It encodes CASSQVRGNEQYF.